The clone carrying this TCR beta chain was detected a few times. Its antigen remains unidentified. V shed 6 bases, J shed 2 bases, and the junction held 4 bases outside the gene matches. This CDR3 region has 13 residues. Looked up from germline, CDR1 is DFQATT and CDR2 is SNEGSKA (reference sequence). This entry belongs to a study of T-cell reconstitution after alpha-beta-depleted transplantation in children. Findings and caveats of the study: Where alpha-beta T cells came from about two months after transplant was reportedly several hundred expanded graft clones.

The TCRbeta library incorporated unique molecular identifiers. TCRdb re-called the PCR reads with MiXCR, one entry per CDR3 protein. The sample lists 200,000 to 300,000 distinct CDR3 sequences; about a quarter were seen once. The specimen was PBMCs, collected before TCRalphabeta/CD19-depleted stem cell transplant. The clonotype comes from a girl aged 2-10 years with Fanconi anemia, due to receive a stem cell transplant. The rearrangement links TRBV20-1 to TRBJ2-7; 10 nucleotides line up with TRBD1. CDR3 sequence: CSARTGGTYEQYF. The DNA for the CDR3 is TGCAGTGCCAGGACAGGGGGGACCTACGAGCAGTACTTC.